The 13 T cell receptor beta chains presented below share a single source sample, sequenced in a study of shared clonotypes between healthy human individuals. TCRdb's table, derived via immunoSEQ multiplex PCR, lists solely in-frame clones and lacks some. The data contain over a million clones, approximately 98% of them seen just once; the ten biggest clones take up 0.4% to 0.45%. Material for sequencing was naive CD4+ T cells sorted from blood. The subset denotes: CD45RA+ positively selected. The receptors come from a man aged 25 to 45 in good health.

The chain joins TRBV5-1 to TRBJ2-3, with D tentatively TRBD2 (6 bases). Trimming shortened V by 5 bases and J by 1 base, and 14 bases separated the two germline ends. Germline V gives CDR1 SGHRS, CDR2 YFSETQ. This CDR3 contains 15 residues. For the CDR3, the DNA is TGCGCCAGCAGTAAAGCCGGGACTGGCACAGATACGCAGTATTTT. Its translation is CASSKAGTGTDTQYF.

V gene TRBV9 combines with J gene TRBJ1-1; D is unclear. The CDR3 is 13 residues long. Germline CDR1 reads SGDLS; CDR2 reads YYNGEE. V gave up 0 bases and J gave up 5 bases, with 8 bases separating them. This CDR3 reads CASSVAGWTEAFF. The CDR3 nucleotides are TGTGCCAGCAGCGTAGCTGGGTGGACTGAAGCTTTCTTT.

The chain links TRBV5-1 to TRBJ2-1; 7 nucleotides line up with TRBD2. This CDR3 has 18 amino acids. Germline V lookup: CDR1 SGHRS, CDR2 YFSETQ. After removal of 3 bases from V and 0 bases from J, the junction contained 12 bases not matched to a gene. The CDR3 protein is CASSSTSAGPVSYNEQFF. Written as DNA, the CDR3 is TGCGCCAGCAGCTCAACGTCAGCGGGACCAGTCTCCTACAATGAGCAGTTCTTC. Looking up the rest from reference TRBV5-1 and TRBJ2-1 gives the full variable domain: KAGVTQTPRYLIKTRGQQVTLSCSPISGHRSVSWYQQTPGQGLQFLFEYFSETQRNKGNFPGRFSGRQFSNSRSEMNVSTLELGDSALYLCASSSTSAGPVSYNEQFFGPGTRLTVL.

This chain uses TRBV6-6 with TRBJ1-1; tentative D call: TRBD1 (5 bases). Trimming removed 6 bases from V and 6 bases from J, with 11 bases in between. CDR3 size: 12 residues. CDR1 is MNHNY and CDR2 is SVGAGI in the germline V gene (reference sequence). The CDR3 sequence: CASSSGTPEAFF. CDR3 in DNA: TGTGCCAGCAGCTCCGGGACCCCTGAAGCTTTCTTT.

The gene calls are TRBV19 and TRBJ2-3; 16 positions agree with TRBD2. Germline CDR1 is LNHDA and CDR2 is SQIVND (reference sequence). V lost 3 bases to trimming and J lost 10 bases; unmatched junction nucleotides: 4. This CDR3 comprises 15 residues. The CDR3 loop reads CASSMGLAGGPAQYF. CDR3 coding DNA: TGTGCCAGTAGTATGGGACTAGCGGGAGGGCCGGCGCAGTATTTT.

The chain has TRBV5-1 and TRBJ2-6; TRBD2 matches at 8 bases. The CDR3 is 18 amino acids. From germline, CDR1 is SGHRS and CDR2 YFSETQ. V dropped 0 bases and J dropped 0; count of bases not matched to a gene: 5. The CDR3 bases are TGCGCCAGCAGCTTGGTGACGGGAGGGAACTCTGGGGCCAACGTCCTGACTTTC. Translating gives CASSLVTGGNSGANVLTF.

V usage is TRBV7-8 and J usage is TRBJ2-3; TRBD2 aligns across 8 bases. V gave up 1 base and J gave up 4 bases; unmatched junction bases: 10. Germline values: CDR1 SGHVS, CDR2 FQNEAQ. The CDR3 sequence is 17 residues long. The CDR3 loop is CASSLVQPGLDPDTQYF. The CDR3 DNA follows: TGTGCCAGCAGCTTAGTACAGCCGGGACTAGACCCAGATACGCAGTATTTT.

The V and J genes are TRBV2 and TRBJ2-7, with 8 bases matching TRBD1. Germline V gives CDR1 SNHLY, CDR2 FYNNEI. This CDR3 has 15 residues. V shed 0 bases, J shed 1 base, and the junction held 2 bases outside the gene matches. CDR3 sequence (DNA): TGTGCCAGCAGTGAAGCCCGGACAGGGTCCTACGAGCAGTACTTC. Translated, it gives CASSEARTGSYEQYF.

The V gene is TRBV6-1, the J gene TRBJ2-2, with TRBD2 matching over 7 bases. Germline loops: CDR1 MNHNS, CDR2 SASEGT. The CDR3 has 13 residues. Trimming removed 8 bases from V and 7 bases from J; junction bases left unmatched: 7. The CDR3 coding sequence is TGTGCCAGCGGCTTACTAGCGTACGGGGAGCTGTTTTTT. Translation gives CASGLLAYGELFF.

The chain couples TRBV7-2 to TRBJ2-5; D gene unclear. Trimming stripped 1 base from V and 3 bases from J, with 9 bases between. Germline V gene lookup returns CDR1 SGHTA and CDR2 FQGNSA. The length of the CDR3 is 14 residues. Here the CDR3 reads CASSLVLSEETQYF. CDR3 nucleotides: TGTGCCAGCAGCTTAGTATTATCGGAAGAGACCCAGTACTTC.

The chain couples TRBV9 to TRBJ1-4, with a possible D match to TRBD1 (5 bases). In germline, CDR1 is SGDLS, CDR2 YYNGEE. The V and J ends lost 4 bases and 7 bases respectively, with 17 bases between them. The CDR3 sequence is 15 residues long. CDR3 coding DNA: TGTGCCAGCAGCCCCTCACAGGTTCGTCGTGAAAAACTGTTTTTT. Its translation is CASSPSQVRREKLFF.

The chain uses TRBV28 and TRBJ1-5, with D hard to call. The germline V gene has CDR1 MDHEN and CDR2 SYDVKM. The CDR3 loop spans 12 amino acids. V dropped 6 bases and J dropped 3 bases, with 6 bases sitting between them. CDR3 DNA: TGTGCCAGCAGGCAGAACAATCAGCCCCAGCATTTT. It codes for CASRQNNQPQHF.

The J gene is TRBJ2-1, the V gene TRBV5-1; D perhaps matches TRBD2 (6 bases). The CDR3 loop spans 14 amino acids. Germline V gene sequence: CDR1 SGHRS, CDR2 YFSETQ. Trimming removed 2 bases from V and 5 bases from J, with 11 bases in between. The CDR3 bases are TGCGCCAGCAGCTTCGGGACTTACAACAATGAGCAGTTCTTC. Translating it yields CASSFGTYNNEQFF.